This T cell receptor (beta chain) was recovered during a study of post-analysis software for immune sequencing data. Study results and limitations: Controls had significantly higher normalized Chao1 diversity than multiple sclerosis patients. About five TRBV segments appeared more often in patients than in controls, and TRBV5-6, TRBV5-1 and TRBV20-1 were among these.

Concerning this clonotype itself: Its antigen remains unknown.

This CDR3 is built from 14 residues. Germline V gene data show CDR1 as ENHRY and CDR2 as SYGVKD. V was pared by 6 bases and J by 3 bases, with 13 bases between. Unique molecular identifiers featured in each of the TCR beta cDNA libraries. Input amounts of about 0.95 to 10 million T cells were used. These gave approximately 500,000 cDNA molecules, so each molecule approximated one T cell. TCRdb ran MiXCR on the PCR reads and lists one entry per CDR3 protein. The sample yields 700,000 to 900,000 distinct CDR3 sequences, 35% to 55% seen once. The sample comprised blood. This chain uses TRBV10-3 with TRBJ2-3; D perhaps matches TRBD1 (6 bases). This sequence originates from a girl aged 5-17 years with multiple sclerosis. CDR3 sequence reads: CAIRVQDRTDTQYF. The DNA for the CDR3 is TGTGCCATCAGGGTCCAGGACAGAACAGATACGCAGTATTTT.